The T cell receptor beta chain described here comes from a study of technical replicates of blood from a few donors. The germline CDR1 and CDR2 sequences are SGHNT and YENEEA. The CDR3 has 14 amino acids. V shed 5 bases and J 12 bases; nucleotides not matched to a gene: 8. The data were produced by immunoSEQ multiplex PCR, yet TCRdb's version contains in-frame clones alone and is incomplete. The sample includes about 79,000 clones, under 95% seen only once; the top ten take 0.2% to 0.3%. The sequenced material came from T cells isolated from PBMCs. This chain links TRBV11-3 with TRBJ2-7; 15 nucleotides align to TRBD2. This clonotype was sampled from a human donor in good health. The CDR3 loop reads CASSMGLAGGSLYF. DNA for the CDR3: TGTGCCAGCAGCATGGGACTAGCGGGAGGATCACTGTACTTC.